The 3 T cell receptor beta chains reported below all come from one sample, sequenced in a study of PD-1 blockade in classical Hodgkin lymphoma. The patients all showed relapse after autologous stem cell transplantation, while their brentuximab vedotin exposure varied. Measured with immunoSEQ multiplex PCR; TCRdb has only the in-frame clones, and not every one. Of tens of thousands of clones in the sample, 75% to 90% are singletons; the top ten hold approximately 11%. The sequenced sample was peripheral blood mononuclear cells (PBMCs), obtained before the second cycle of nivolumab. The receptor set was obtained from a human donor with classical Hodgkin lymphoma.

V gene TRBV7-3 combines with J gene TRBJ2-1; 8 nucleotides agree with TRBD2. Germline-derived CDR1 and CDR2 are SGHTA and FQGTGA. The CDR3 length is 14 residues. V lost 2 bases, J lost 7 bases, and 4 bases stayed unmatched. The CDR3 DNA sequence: TGTGCCAGCAGCTTAGGAGCGGGAGTAAATGAGCAGTTCTTC. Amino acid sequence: CASSLGAGVNEQFF.

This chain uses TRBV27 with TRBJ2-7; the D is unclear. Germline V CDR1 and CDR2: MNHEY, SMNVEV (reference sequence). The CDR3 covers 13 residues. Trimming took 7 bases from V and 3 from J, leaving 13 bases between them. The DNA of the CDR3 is TGTGCCAGCAAATTGAACAGTCGCTACGAGCAGTACTTC. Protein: CASKLNSRYEQYF.

The CDR3 protein is CASSLAGGQASEQFF. The CDR3 DNA follows: TGTGCCAGCAGCTTAGCGGGAGGCCAGGCGAGTGAGCAGTTCTTC. The chain is built from TRBV11-2 and TRBJ2-1, with 7 bases matching TRBD2. Germline V lookup: CDR1 SGHAT, CDR2 FQNNGV. CDR3 length: 15 residues. The V segment lost 1 base and the J segment 9 bases; nucleotides outside the gene matches: 9.